This T cell receptor (beta chain) stems from a study of T cells after yellow fever vaccination. The germline V and J ends were trimmed by 6 bases and 5 bases, with 14 bases remaining between them. The CDR3 runs to 15 residues. Germline V lookup: CDR1 WNHNN, CDR2 SYGVQD (reference sequence). The 5'RACE template-switching step produced TCR cDNA and added a universal primer site and UMIs. Each CDR3 protein is one row after TCRdb ran MiXCR on the 5' RACE reads. The table has tens of thousands of distinct CDR3 sequences, over 6% seen once. Study results and caveats: After the booster, 96% of CD4 and approximately 90% of CD8 primary-response clones were re-detected.

This clonotype was seen more than once but under ten times. Its antigen remains unidentified. The sequence was obtained from a man aged 18-30 years who received the YFV17D yellow fever vaccine. The sample consisted of CD8+ T cells sorted from PBMCs, taken 35 to 50 days after the first yellow fever vaccination. The chain employs TRBV10-1 and TRBJ2-6; D perhaps matches TRBD1 (5 bases). The DNA for the CDR3 is TGCGCCAGCAGCCCTTCCCAGGACAGGGCCAACGTCCTGACTTTC. As protein: CASSPSQDRANVLTF.